The text below deals with one T cell receptor beta chain. Repertoires were generated with immunoSEQ multiplex PCR, while TCRdb's copy carries only in-frame clones and drops some. The repertoire holds approximately 380,000 clones, with 90% to 95% as singletons. The sample belongs to a study of blood T cell repertoires in COVID-19. At the level of the study: The study drew acute and convalescent COVID-19 samples from the United States, Italy and Spain.

Individuals drawn from some 25 US areas were roughly 18 to 95 years old. Within 2 weeks of study entry, exposed participants had contacted a PCR-confirmed or clinician-diagnosed COVID-19 case. CDR3 length: 16 amino acids. V lost 5 bases and J lost 1, with 17 bases in between. Germline CDR1 MNHEY, CDR2 SMNVEV (reference sequence). This sequence originates from a woman between 35 and 50 years old who had been exposed to COVID-19. The chain uses TRBV27 and TRBJ1-1, with D perhaps matching TRBD1 (6 bases). Sequencing was performed on PBMCs or T cells enriched from blood (not recorded which). The CDR3 nucleotides read TGTGCCAGCAGTGCGTTGCAGGGGCAATGGAACACTGAAGCTTTCTTT. Residues: CASSALQGQWNTEAFF.